One sample yielded the 25 T cell receptor beta chains listed below, sequenced in a study of blood T cell repertoires in COVID-19. Here immunoSEQ multiplex PCR was the method, and the copy in TCRdb shows in-frame clones only, minus some. This table holds approximately 57,000 clones, around nine tenths found once. Sample: peripheral blood. All receptors come from a man aged 50 to 60 with acute or convalescent COVID-19.

DNA for the CDR3: TGTGCCAGCAGTTTAACAGTCCAAGAGACCCAGTACTTC. Residues: CASSLTVQETQYF. The chain carries TRBV12-3 or TRBV12-4 and TRBJ2-5; no clear D. This CDR3 region has 13 residues. Trimming stripped 2 bases from V and 1 base from J, with 5 bases between.

This clone has a single count. The V and J genes are TRBV10-3 and TRBJ2-7, with a tentative D call TRBD2 (5 bases). The CDR3 totals 13 residues. Trimming removed 7 bases from V and 3 bases from J, with 13 bases in between. CDR1 ENHRY and CDR2 SYGVKD come from the germline V gene. CDR3 nucleotide sequence: TGTGCCATCACAGTGGGCGACTACTACGAGCAGTACTTC. Encoded protein: CAITVGDYYEQYF.

The chain uses TRBV6-5 and TRBJ2-7, with 8 bases matching TRBD2. The CDR3 spans 14 residues. Germline V lookup: CDR1 MNHEY, CDR2 SVGAGI. Losses at the gene ends were 7 bases for V and 3 bases for J; bases not matched to a gene: 8. The CDR3 DNA follows: TGTGCCAGCATCTCTGCGGGGGGTTACTACGAGCAGTACTTC. This encodes CASISAGGYYEQYF.

V usage is TRBV7-9 and J usage is TRBJ2-7, with D tentatively TRBD1 (5 bases). The CDR3 is 15 residues long. The germline V and J ends were trimmed by 1 base and 3 bases, with 13 bases remaining between them. Per germline, CDR1 SEHNR and CDR2 FQNEAQ (reference sequence). CDR3: CASSLDYRKNYEQYF. In DNA, the CDR3 is TGTGCCAGCAGCTTAGATTACAGGAAAAACTACGAGCAGTACTTC.

This chain joins TRBV9 and TRBJ2-5, with a possible D match to TRBD2 (6 bases). CDR3 length: 14 residues. Germline V gives CDR1 SGDLS, CDR2 YYNGEE. The ends were cut back, 0 bases at V and 4 bases at J, with 10 bases in the middle. The CDR3 DNA reads as TGTGCCAGCAGCGTAGCTCGGGGGAGAGAGACCCAGTACTTC. Protein: CASSVARGRETQYF. Drawing the rest from reference TRBV9 and TRBJ2-5, the complete variable domain is DSGVTQTPKHLITATGQRVTLRCSPRSGDLSVYWYQQSLDQGLQFLIQYYNGEERAKGNILERFSAQQFPDLHSELNLSSLELGDSALYFCASSVARGRETQYFGPGTRLLVL.

The J gene is TRBJ1-4, the V gene TRBV5-8, with TRBD1 as a possible D gene (5 bases). Germline CDR1 reads SGHTS; CDR2 reads YDEGEE. The CDR3 sequence is 15 residues long. Trimming removed 1 base at V and 5 bases at J, with 12 bases between. This CDR3 reads CASSLFRGKNEKLFF. The CDR3 coding sequence is TGTGCCAGCAGCTTGTTCCGGGGGAAGAATGAAAAACTGTTTTTT.

This chain connects TRBV19 to TRBJ1-2; D is ambiguous. Trimming pared 11 bases from V and 4 bases from J, leaving 14 bases between. The CDR3 is 12 amino acids. Germline V lookup: CDR1 LNHDA, CDR2 SQIVND (reference sequence). The CDR3: CAAGTRPYGYTF. Written as DNA, the CDR3 is TGTGCCGCGGGTACCAGGCCCTATGGCTACACCTTC.

The chain joins TRBV13 to TRBJ2-3, with 8 bases fitting TRBD2. Germline V gene lookup returns CDR1 PRHDT and CDR2 FYEKMQ (reference sequence). The CDR3 contains 19 residues. J lost 0 bases, V lost 4 bases, and 15 bases had no gene match. The CDR3 loop reads CASSSRGAGGRPSTDTQYF. DNA of the CDR3: TGTGCCAGCAGCTCCAGGGGCGCGGGGGGACGACCTAGCACAGATACGCAGTATTTT.

This rearrangement joins TRBV6-2 or TRBV6-3 to TRBJ1-2, with D uncertain. The germline V gene has CDR1 MNHEY and CDR2 SVGEGT. The CDR3 runs 15 residues. Trimming took off 6 bases at V and 3 bases at J, with 17 bases between the two ends. In DNA form, the CDR3 reads TGTGCCAGCAGCGAAAGGTTCGGGGTTGACTATGGCTACACCTTC. This sequence encodes CASSERFGVDYGYTF.

The chain is built from TRBV12-5 and TRBJ2-4, with D possibly TRBD2 on 6 matching bases. The CDR3 sequence is 13 residues long. From germline, CDR1 is LGHNT and CDR2 FRNRAP. CDR3 DNA sequence: TGTGCCTCTACTAGCCCCACCGGGGTCATTCAGTACTTC. Residues: CASTSPTGVIQYF.

This chain uses TRBV5-1 with TRBJ2-6; D is unclear. Germline V gene data show CDR1 as SGHRS and CDR2 as YFSETQ. CDR3 size: 15 residues. Trimming shortened V by 6 bases and J by 0 bases, and 10 bases separated the two germline ends. The CDR3 DNA is TGCGCCAGCAATGGAGCTCGCTCTGGGGCCAACGTCCTGACTTTC. Amino acids: CASNGARSGANVLTF.

This chain uses TRBV3-1 (or the pseudogene TRBV3-2) with TRBJ1-6; 7 nucleotides line up with TRBD1. The J segment lost 7 bases and the V segment lost 6 bases, leaving 9 bases of the junction unmatched. CDR1 and CDR2 (germline): LGHDT, YNNKEL (reference sequence). The CDR3 has 15 residues. CDR3 coding DNA: TGTGCCAGCAGTCCTAAGACAGGGTTCAATTCACCCCTCCACTTT. It translates to CASSPKTGFNSPLHF.

This chain uses TRBV9 with TRBJ2-3, with a tentative D call TRBD1 (6 bases). The CDR3 loop spans 13 amino acids. The germline V gene encodes CDR1 SGDLS and CDR2 YYNGEE. V lost 5 bases to trimming and J lost 0 bases, with 7 bases between them. CDR3 sequence: CASRGHSTDTQYF. The CDR3 nucleotides read TGTGCCAGCAGGGGACATAGCACAGATACGCAGTATTTT. Filled out from reference TRBV9 and TRBJ2-3, the complete variable domain reads DSGVTQTPKHLITATGQRVTLRCSPRSGDLSVYWYQQSLDQGLQFLIQYYNGEERAKGNILERFSAQQFPDLHSELNLSSLELGDSALYFCASRGHSTDTQYFGPGTRLTVL.

The rearrangement joins TRBV5-1 to TRBJ2-7; TRBD1 matches 9 bases. In germline, CDR1 is SGHRS, CDR2 YFSETQ. The length of the CDR3 is 13 residues. Unmatched junction bases numbered 2, after V lost 4 bases and J lost 3 bases. The CDR3 DNA is TGCGCCAGCAGCATGGGACAGGGCTACGAGCAGTACTTC. This encodes CASSMGQGYEQYF.

V usage is TRBV24-1 and J usage is TRBJ2-7; TRBD1 matches at 7 bases. The CDR3 has 15 amino acids. Germline CDR1 KGHDR, CDR2 SFDVKD. Trimming at V came to 3 bases and at J to 5 bases, leaving 9 bases not matched to a gene. CDR3 nucleotides: TGTGCCACCAGTGATCTCGGGGACAGTAAAGACGAGCAGTACTTC. Translated, it gives CATSDLGDSKDEQYF.

J is TRBJ1-1 and V is TRBV3-1 (or the pseudogene TRBV3-2); a weak D match, TRBD1 (5 bases). This CDR3 is built from 13 residues. V was cut by 2 bases and J by 7 bases, with 11 bases left in between. Per the germline V gene, CDR1 is LGHDT and CDR2 is YNNKEL (reference sequence). CDR3 amino acids: CASSQSGGIEAFF. As DNA, the CDR3 is TGTGCCAGCAGCCAATCGGGGGGGATTGAAGCTTTCTTT.

The rearrangement uses TRBV21-1 and TRBJ1-3. TRBV21-1 is assigned pseudogene status. CDR3 size: 18 residues. The CDR3 DNA is TGTGCCAGCAGCAAAGCTCCTTCCTGGGAGGGAGCTGGAAACACCATATATTTT. This codes for CASSKAPSWEGAGNTIYF.

This clone was observed once. The V call is TRBV10-3, the J call TRBJ1-1, with 9 bases that match TRBD1. The CDR3 totals 17 residues. Germline trimming cut 4 bases from V and 5 bases from J; bases unmatched to any gene: 14. The V gene's germline CDR1 is ENHRY and CDR2 SYGVKD. The CDR3 DNA is TGTGCCATCAGTGGGGATTTTTGGGACAGGGCAAGTACTGAAGCTTTCTTT. Protein sequence: CAISGDFWDRASTEAFF.

The genes are TRBV19 and TRBJ1-2; D remains ambiguous. Germline V lookup: CDR1 LNHDA, CDR2 SQIVND (reference sequence). The CDR3 runs 12 residues. Trimming shortened V by 5 bases and J by 4 bases, and 8 bases separated the two germline ends. In nucleotides, the CDR3 is TGTGCCAGTAGTCGGTCAGGCTATGGCTACACCTTC. Encoded protein: CASSRSGYGYTF.

The V gene is TRBV7-8, the J gene TRBJ2-1; 7 positions agree with TRBD2. Trimming took 2 bases from V and 5 from J; bases not matched to a gene: 9. In germline, CDR1 is SGHVS, CDR2 FQNEAQ. The length of the CDR3 is 16 residues. The CDR3 DNA reads as TGTGCCAGCAGCTTACGGGGCGGGAGCGGGGACAATGAGCAGTTCTTC. Translating it yields CASSLRGGSGDNEQFF.

V and J are TRBV6-1 and TRBJ1-3, with no clear D. Trimming left V 3 bases short and J 1 base short, with 7 bases between. This CDR3 comprises 14 residues. Germline-derived CDR1 and CDR2 are MNHNS and SASEGT. CDR3 protein: CASSEYISGNTIYF. The CDR3 nucleotides read TGTGCCAGCAGTGAGTACATATCTGGAAACACCATATATTTT.

The chain carries TRBV9 and TRBJ2-5; TRBD1 is a possible D gene (6 bases). The CDR3 covers 13 residues. Between the trimmed V and J ends, which lost 2 bases and 11 bases, there was a span of 16 bases. The V gene's germline CDR1 is SGDLS and CDR2 YYNGEE. This chain's CDR3 is CASSVGTQRIQYF. As DNA, the CDR3 is TGTGCCAGCAGCGTGGGGACACAGAGGATTCAGTACTTC.

J is TRBJ2-7 and V is TRBV6-5; D unresolved. CDR1 MNHEY and CDR2 SVGAGI come from the germline V gene. The ends were cut back, 2 bases at V and 3 bases at J, with 8 bases in the middle. This CDR3 spans 13 amino acids. CDR3 in DNA: TGTGCCAGCAGTTACGCGACATACTACGAGCAGTACTTC. As protein: CASSYATYYEQYF.

V and J are TRBV6-5 and TRBJ1-2; weak D call: TRBD1 (6 bases). CDR3 length: 13 residues. The V end lost 4 bases, the J end lost 8 bases, and 14 bases lay between the germline ends. Germline V gene data show CDR1 as MNHEY and CDR2 as SVGAGI. The CDR3 DNA follows: TGTGCCAGCAGTTCCCCCACAGGGCTCGGCTACACCTTC. This codes for CASSSPTGLGYTF.

The chain joins TRBV7-9 to TRBJ2-3; 7 bases are a match to TRBD2. Trimming took 1 base from V and 1 from J; bases not matched to a gene: 8. Germline lookup yields CDR1 SEHNR and CDR2 FQNEAQ (reference sequence). The CDR3 totals 17 residues. The chain's CDR3 is CASSLGAGRGGTDTQYF. The CDR3 DNA follows: TGTGCCAGCAGCTTAGGAGCGGGACGGGGGGGCACAGATACGCAGTATTTT. Looking up the rest from reference TRBV7-9 and TRBJ2-3 gives the full variable domain: DTGVSQNPRHKITKRGQNVTFRCDPISEHNRLYWYRQTLGQGPEFLTYFQNEAQLEKSRLLSDRFSAERPKGSFSTLEIQRTEQGDSAMYLCASSLGAGRGGTDTQYFGPGTRLTVL.